A selection of T cell receptor beta chains follows, all from one sample in a study of blood T cell repertoires in COVID-19. TCRdb's copy holds only in-frame clones and misses some; the assay was immunoSEQ multiplex PCR. The sample records 140,000 to 150,000 clones, 88% being singletons. Source material: peripheral blood. All receptors come from a human donor in a cohort sampled during active COVID-19. Each CDR3 is given with its conserved first and last residue. The D gene is left open where the match is weak.

J,D,V,DNA,CDR3
TRBJ1-1,NA,TRBV5-1,TGCGCCAGCAGCTTTACAGGTGGGAACACTGAAGCTTTCTTT,CASSFTGGNTEAFF
TRBJ1-1,NA,TRBV6-5,TGTGCCAGCAGTAGGGGTGAAACCACTGAAGCTTTCTTT,CASSRGETTEAFF
TRBJ2-1,NA,TRBV19,TGTGCCAGTAGTATAGGGGCAGGGATGCTCTTC,CASSIGAGMLF
TRBJ1-3,NA,TRBV13,TGTGCCAGCAGCTTAGGGCGAGGACACCTCTCTGGAAACACCATATATTTT,CASSLGRGHLSGNTIYF
TRBJ2-1,TRBD1,TRBV28,TGTGCCAGCAGTTTTGGGACAGGGCCCTACAATGAGCAGTTCTTC,CASSFGTGPYNEQFF
TRBJ2-7,TRBD2,TRBV4-3,TGCGCCAGCAGCCAAGACGCTAGCGGGGGGGCCTACGAGCAGTACTTC,CASSQDASGGAYEQYF
TRBJ1-5,TRBD1,TRBV6-5,TGTGCCAGCAGCATGACAGGGGGCAATCAGCCCCAGCATTTT,CASSMTGGNQPQHF
TRBJ2-1,NA,TRBV5-1,TGCGCCAGTAAAAATACGGGGACCTACAATGAGCAGTTCTTC,CASKNTGTYNEQFF
TRBJ1-1,NA,TRBV14,TGTGCCAGCAGCCCCTTGCGGAGGGGAGCCACTGAAGCTTTCTTT,CASSPLRRGATEAFF
TRBJ2-2,NA,TRBV7-3,TGTGCCAGCAGCCCTTCACCCATGGGGGCTATTATTGGGGAGCTGTTTTTT,CASSPSPMGAIIGELFF
TRBJ2-7,NA,TRBV7-3,TGTGCCAGCAGCTCTGGACTTGCACCCTACGAGCAGTACTTC,CASSSGLAPYEQYF
TRBJ1-5,NA,TRBV6-6,TGTGCCAGCAGTTCGCCGGGGGGATATAGCAATCAGCCCCAGCATTTT,CASSSPGGYSNQPQHF
TRBJ1-5,TRBD1,TRBV19,TGTGCCAGTAGTGGGACAGGGGGGAATCAGCCCCAGCATTTT,CASSGTGGNQPQHF
TRBJ2-7,NA,TRBV18,TGTGCCAGCTCACCACTCGACAGTGCCTGGGGGCAGTACTTC,CASSPLDSAWGQYF
TRBJ2-1,TRBD2,TRBV30,TGTGCCTGGAGCCTGACTAGCGGGGCCCTCAATGAGCAGTTCTTC,CAWSLTSGALNEQFF
TRBJ2-5,TRBD2,TRBV7-9,TGTGCCAGCACCGGGACTAGCGGGAGTTGGACCCAGTACTTC,CASTGTSGSWTQYF
TRBJ2-3,TRBD1,TRBV9,TGTGCCAGCAGCGTCTATCGACAGGGGAGGACAGATACGCAGTATTTT,CASSVYRQGRTDTQYF